A single sample is the source of the 4 T cell receptor beta chains below, sequenced in a study of blood T cell repertoires in COVID-19. Sequencing used immunoSEQ multiplex PCR; TCRdb keeps in-frame clones, though not all of them. The repertoire consists of some 160,000 clones, with around 90% occurring once and the leading ten covering roughly 2.5%. Sequencing was done on a sample of peripheral blood. The source is a woman of 80 years or more with COVID-19, enrolled during active disease.

The rearrangement uses TRBV6-5 and TRBJ1-2; the D is unclear. Trimming took off 7 bases at V and 5 bases at J, with 14 bases between the two ends. CDR1 and CDR2 (germline): MNHEY, SVGAGI. The CDR3 spans 13 residues. In nucleotides, the CDR3 is TGTGCCAGCACCGCCGCGGGGTATTATGGCTACACCTTC. This translates into CASTAAGYYGYTF.

The chain joins TRBV2 to TRBJ2-1; TRBD2 is a possible D gene (5 bases). The V gene lost 6 bases and the J gene lost 6 bases, with 15 bases spanning the gap. This CDR3 is 14 amino acids long. From germline, CDR1 is SNHLY and CDR2 FYNNEI. Here the CDR3 reads CASRTSGGANEQFF. The CDR3, as DNA: TGTGCCAGCAGAACCAGCGGAGGAGCCAATGAGCAGTTCTTC.

The chain couples TRBV2 to TRBJ1-2, with 7 bases that match TRBD1. The CDR3 consists of 16 residues. The germline gives CDR1 SNHLY, CDR2 FYNNEI. Trimming at V came to 5 bases and at J to 0 bases, leaving 9 bases not matched to a gene. This CDR3 is CASSPGGTGANYGYTF. The CDR3 DNA follows: TGTGCCAGCAGTCCTGGCGGTACAGGGGCTAACTATGGCTACACCTTC.

This clone was found a few times. The rearrangement uses TRBV9 and TRBJ2-7; D remains ambiguous. This CDR3 is 14 amino acids long. Looked up from germline, CDR1 is SGDLS and CDR2 is YYNGEE. V gave up 0 bases and J gave up 0 bases, with 7 bases separating them. CDR3 loop: CASSVGVNSYEQYF. DNA of the CDR3: TGTGCCAGCAGCGTAGGCGTCAACTCCTACGAGCAGTACTTC.